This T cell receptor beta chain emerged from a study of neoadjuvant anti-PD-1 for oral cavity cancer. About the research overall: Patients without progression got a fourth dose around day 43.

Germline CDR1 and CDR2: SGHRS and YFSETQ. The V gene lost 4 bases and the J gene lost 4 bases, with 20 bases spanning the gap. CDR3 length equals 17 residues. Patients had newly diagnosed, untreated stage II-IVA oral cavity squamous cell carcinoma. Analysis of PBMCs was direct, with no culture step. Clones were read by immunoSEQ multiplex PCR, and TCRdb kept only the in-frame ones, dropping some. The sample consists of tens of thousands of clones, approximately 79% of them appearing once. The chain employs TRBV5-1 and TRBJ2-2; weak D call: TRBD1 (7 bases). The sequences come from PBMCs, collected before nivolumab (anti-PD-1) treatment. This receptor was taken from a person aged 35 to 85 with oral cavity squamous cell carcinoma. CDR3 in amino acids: CASSLNGGGVSTGELFF. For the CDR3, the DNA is TGCGCCAGCAGCCTGAACGGAGGGGGCGTCAGCACCGGGGAGCTGTTTTTT.